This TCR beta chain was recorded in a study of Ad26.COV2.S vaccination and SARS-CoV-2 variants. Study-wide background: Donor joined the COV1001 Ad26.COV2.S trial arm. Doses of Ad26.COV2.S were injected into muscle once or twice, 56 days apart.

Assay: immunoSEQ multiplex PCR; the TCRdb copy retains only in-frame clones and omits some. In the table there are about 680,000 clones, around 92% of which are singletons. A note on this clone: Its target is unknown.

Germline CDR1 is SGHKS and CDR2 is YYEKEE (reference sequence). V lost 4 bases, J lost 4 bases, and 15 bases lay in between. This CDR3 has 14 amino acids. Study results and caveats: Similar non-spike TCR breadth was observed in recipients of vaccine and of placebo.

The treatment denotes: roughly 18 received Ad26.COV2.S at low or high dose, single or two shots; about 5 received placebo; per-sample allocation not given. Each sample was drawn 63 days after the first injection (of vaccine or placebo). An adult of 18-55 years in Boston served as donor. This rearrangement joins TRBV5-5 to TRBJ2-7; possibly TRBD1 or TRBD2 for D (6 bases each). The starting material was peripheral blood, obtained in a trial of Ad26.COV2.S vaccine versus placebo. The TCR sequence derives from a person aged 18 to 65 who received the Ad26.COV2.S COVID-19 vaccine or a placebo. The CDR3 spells CASSSGGGAYEQYF. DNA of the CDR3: TGTGCCAGCAGCAGTGGAGGGGGAGCTTACGAGCAGTACTTC.